This T cell receptor beta chain appears in the sequencing data of a study of T-cell memory formation after mild COVID-19. Background on the study: Largely donor-specific TCR clusters were found.

MiXCR, run by TCRdb on the 5' RACE reads, gives a single entry per CDR3 protein. The data hold hundreds of thousands of distinct CDR3 sequences, with approximately 15% observed a single time. Trimming removed 4 bases at V and 4 bases at J, with 11 bases between. Germline CDR1 is MNHEY and CDR2 is SVGAGI. The CDR3 runs 15 residues. This receptor was identified in a young man who had mild COVID-19 (a few samples of this study predate the infection). Cell type and time point are not known. The sample taken for sequencing was PBMCs or a T cell subset sorted from them (not recorded which). The genes are TRBV6-5 and TRBJ2-6; D unclear. The CDR3 nucleotides are TGTGCCAGCAGTTCCCCTAGGGTCGGGGCCAACGTCCTGACTTTC. It translates to CASSSPRVGANVLTF.